The clone carrying this TCR beta chain was counted many times. As to time point: newly diagnosed GD, antithyroid drugs for less than 3 months. Extracted PBMC RNA gave rise to the TCR library. The data derive from a study of regulatory T cells in long-lasting Graves disease. HTBI primers from iRepertoire and Arm-PCR of CDR3 regions yielded the TCR beta libraries. MiXCR, applied by TCRdb to the multiplex PCR reads, yields one record per CDR3 protein. Counted here are roughly 610,000 distinct CDR3 sequences, 15% to 20% occurring once; the ten biggest clones make up 15% to 20%. Between the trimmed V and J ends, which lost 5 bases and 6 bases, there was a span of 10 bases. The CDR3 is made up of 13 amino acids. This sample was also put to use in a study of T cells in Graves' hyperthyroidism and ophthalmopathy.

The sequence derives from a woman in her twenties or thirties with Graves disease. V is TRBV12-3 or TRBV12-4 and J is TRBJ1-4; D gene unclear. This material consisted of peripheral blood mononuclear cells (PBMCs), taken at new diagnosis, from a patient treated with antithyroid drugs. CDR3 DNA sequence: TGTGCCAGCAGTGGAGAGGCATATGAAAAACTGTTTTTT. Its protein is CASSGEAYEKLFF.